This TCR beta chain was sequenced for a study of Ad26.COV2.S vaccination and SARS-CoV-2 variants. Regarding the study as a whole: Total T cell responses were possibly underestimated by TCR breadth and depth analyses. Marked by substantial breadth, spike-specific CD8+ and CD4+ T cell responses were reportedly seen after vaccination.

Sample treatment: about 20 received Ad26.COV2.S at low or high dose, single or two shots; about five received placebo; per-sample allocation not given. Samples came from day 63 after the first vaccine or placebo injection. The donor's status was that of an adult aged 18-55 years in Boston. An Ad26 vector was used to express Wuhan-strain SARS-CoV-2 spike as the vaccine. As concerns this clone: Its target is not known.

Clones were read by immunoSEQ multiplex PCR, and TCRdb kept only the in-frame ones, dropping some. The table has fewer than 400,000 clones, just over 85% seen once. The sequences come from peripheral blood, collected in a trial of Ad26.COV2.S vaccine versus placebo. The clonotype comes from a person aged 18-65 years who received the Ad26.COV2.S COVID-19 vaccine or a placebo.

CDR3 nucleotides: TGTGCCAGCTCGGAGGGGGGGCGGGAGACCCAGTACTTC. Its translation is CASSEGGRETQYF. J is TRBJ2-5 and V is TRBV7-2; a weak D match, TRBD2 (7 bases). In germline, CDR1 is SGHTA, CDR2 FQGNSA. The CDR3 is 13 amino acids. V was shortened by 8 bases and J by 5 bases, with 15 bases between the two germline ends.